The 18 T cell receptor beta chains listed next were all sequenced from one sample in a study of shared clonotypes between healthy human individuals. Generated by immunoSEQ multiplex PCR, the TCRdb table keeps only in-frame clones and is missing some. In the table there are around 700,000 clones, more than 70% of which are singletons. Sequencing used memory CD4+ T cells sorted from blood. The sample's subset: CD45RA-negative fraction. All receptors come from a woman aged 25 to 39 in good health.

The gene calls are TRBV7-7 and TRBJ2-5; TRBD2 matches 10 bases. The CDR3 runs 12 residues. From germline, CDR1 is SSHAT and CDR2 FNYEAQ (reference sequence). The CDR3 DNA follows: TGTGCTAGCGGGAGGTCCCAAGAGACCCAGTACTTC. Translation: CASGRSQETQYF.

Ten or more counts support this clone. This chain uses TRBV18 with TRBJ2-7, with D possibly called TRBD1 or TRBD2 (5 bases each). The CDR3 totals 16 residues. CDR1 is KGHSH, CDR2 LQKENI, per germline. Trimming shortened V by 5 bases and J by 3 bases, and 20 bases separated the two germline ends. CDR3: CASSWGVGASNYEQYF. The CDR3 nucleotides are TGTGCCAGCTCATGGGGAGTAGGGGCATCGAACTACGAGCAGTACTTC. Looking up the rest from reference TRBV18 and TRBJ2-7 gives the full variable domain: NAGVMQNPRHLVRRRGQEARLRCSPMKGHSHVYWYRQLPEEGLKFMVYLQKENIIDESGMPKERFSAEFPKEGPSILRIQQVVRGDSAAYFCASSWGVGASNYEQYFGPGTRLTVT.

The chain recombines TRBV4-1 with TRBJ2-2; 11 bases fit TRBD2. V lost 3 bases to trimming and J lost 2 bases; unmatched junction nucleotides: 5. From germline, CDR1 is MGHRA and CDR2 YSYEKL. The length of the CDR3 is 17 residues. CDR3 in amino acids: CASSHKLAGVNTGELFF. In DNA form, the CDR3 reads TGCGCCAGCAGCCATAAACTAGCGGGAGTAAACACCGGGGAGCTGTTTTTT.

This rearrangement joins TRBV5-6 to TRBJ1-5, with D maybe TRBD1 (5 bases). The CDR3 is 13 amino acids. From germline, CDR1 is SGHDT and CDR2 YYEEEE. The V end lost 2 bases, the J end lost 9 bases, and 12 bases lay between the germline ends. This CDR3 reads CASSLGRDGPQHF. DNA for the CDR3: TGTGCCAGCAGCTTAGGCAGGGACGGGCCCCAGCATTTT.

The table lists this clone with a count of one. This chain links TRBV6-1 with TRBJ2-3; D might be TRBD2 (6 bases). Looked up from germline, CDR1 is MNHNS and CDR2 is SASEGT. The CDR3 length is 14 residues. The V end lost 0 bases, the J end lost 3 bases, and 7 bases lay between the germline ends. For the CDR3, the DNA is TGTGCCAGCAGTGAAGCGACTAGGACAGATACGCAGTATTTT. Its protein is CASSEATRTDTQYF.

The CDR3 sequence is CASSPWVGSEQYF. In DNA, the CDR3 is TGTGCCAGTAGTCCTTGGGTCGGTTCTGAGCAGTACTTC. The V call is TRBV19, the J call TRBJ2-7, with D unclear. The CDR3 is 13 residues long. The V end lost 5 bases, the J end lost 7 bases, and 15 bases lay between the germline ends. Germline assignment: CDR1 LNHDA and CDR2 SQIVND (reference sequence).

This chain joins TRBV19 and TRBJ2-3; D is unclear. The CDR3 is 14 residues long. Looked up from germline, CDR1 is LNHDA and CDR2 is SQIVND (reference sequence). With 4 bases removed from V and 3 bases from J, the gap between germline ends came to 11 bases. The CDR3 DNA follows: TGTGCCAGTAGTAAGGCAGGTCAGACAGATACGCAGTATTTT. Protein: CASSKAGQTDTQYF.

CDR3 amino acids: CASSFTRGTTEAFF. As DNA, the CDR3 is TGCGCCAGCAGCTTTACCAGGGGCACCACTGAAGCTTTCTTT. The gene calls are TRBV5-1 and TRBJ1-1; perhaps TRBD1 as D (6 bases). This CDR3 comprises 14 residues. V was pared by 2 bases and J by 4 bases, with 12 bases between. Per germline, CDR1 SGHRS and CDR2 YFSETQ.

This clone has just a few counts. V gene TRBV12-5 combines with J gene TRBJ2-6; TRBD1 aligns across 12 bases. The CDR3 loop spans 17 amino acids. Germline V lookup: CDR1 LGHNT, CDR2 FRNRAP. CDR3: CAGGQGAFPSGANVLTF. In DNA form, the CDR3 reads TGTGCAGGGGGACAGGGGGCATTTCCTTCTGGGGCCAACGTCCTGACTTTC.

Concerning this clone: The same CDR3 arises from other DNA sequences in this sample as well. This chain links TRBV5-4 with TRBJ1-1; D might be TRBD1 (6 bases). Germline V gene lookup returns CDR1 SGHNT and CDR2 YYREEE (reference sequence). V was clipped by 5 bases and J by 1 base, with 9 bases between them. The CDR3 consists of 13 residues. CDR3 amino acids: CASSIQGNTEAFF. CDR3 coding DNA: TGTGCCAGCAGTATACAGGGGAACACTGAAGCTTTCTTT.

This clone was detected a few times. This rearrangement joins TRBV5-6 to TRBJ2-3; tentative D call: TRBD2 (6 bases). Trimming shortened V by 4 bases and J by 0 bases, and 21 bases separated the two germline ends. CDR3 size: 18 residues. The germline gives CDR1 SGHDT, CDR2 YYEEEE. CDR3 DNA: TGTGCCAGCAGCCGCGTCCGCTCCCTAGCGTTGAGCACAGATACGCAGTATTTT. This codes for CASSRVRSLALSTDTQYF.

V is TRBV11-3 and J is TRBJ2-3; 8 bases match TRBD2. With V trimmed by 5 bases and J by 7 bases, 8 bases remained unmatched. Germline lookup yields CDR1 SGHNT and CDR2 YENEEA. The CDR3 is 14 residues long. CDR3 DNA sequence: TGTGCCAGCAGCGTCAGCGGGAGTGTGAATACGCAGTATTTT. This translates into CASSVSGSVNTQYF.

The chain employs TRBV18 and TRBJ2-2; tentatively, D is TRBD1 (6 bases). Per germline, CDR1 KGHSH and CDR2 LQKENI. Trimming took off 0 bases at V and 2 bases at J, with 10 bases between the two ends. There are 16 residues in the CDR3. CDR3 protein: CASSPPGTPNTGELFF. For the CDR3, the DNA is TGTGCCAGCTCACCACCGGGGACACCCAACACCGGGGAGCTGTTTTTT.

A single count supports this clone. The sample carries other DNA sequences with the same CDR3. This rearrangement joins TRBV5-1 to TRBJ2-1; 8 bases are shared with TRBD2. This CDR3 region has 15 residues. V gave up 1 base and J gave up 4 bases; unmatched junction bases: 4. Germline V CDR1 and CDR2: SGHRS, YFSETQ. CDR3 sequence (DNA): TGCGCCAGCAGCTTGTCATCGGGGGGGTACAATGAGCAGTTCTTC. Translated: CASSLSSGGYNEQFF.

The J gene is TRBJ2-7, the V gene TRBV27; D gene uncertain. Germline CDR1 and CDR2: MNHEY and SMNVEV (reference sequence). Deletions cut 1 base from V and 2 bases from J, with 9 bases between. The CDR3 is made up of 14 amino acids. CDR3 amino acids: CASSLYPGTYEQYF. The CDR3 nucleotides are TGTGCCAGCAGTTTATATCCAGGAACCTACGAGCAGTACTTC.

Concerning this clone: This sample includes further DNA sequences coding for the same CDR3. The rearrangement links TRBV28 to TRBJ2-5; D remains unclear. Trimming cost V 6 bases and J 3 bases, with 5 bases left between them. CDR1 and CDR2 from the germline V gene are MDHEN and SYDVKM. This CDR3 has 11 amino acids. The CDR3 here is CASSLEETQYF. The CDR3 coding sequence is TGTGCCAGCAGCCTAGAAGAGACCCAGTACTTC.

This chain joins TRBV5-1 and TRBJ1-3, with 8 bases that match TRBD1. Germline-derived CDR1 and CDR2 are SGHRS and YFSETQ. Germline trimming cut 9 bases from V and 0 bases from J; bases unmatched to any gene: 8. CDR3 size: 15 residues. CDR3 sequence reads: CATKTGVNSGNTIYF. CDR3 DNA: TGCGCCACCAAGACAGGGGTCAACTCTGGAAACACCATATATTTT.

V is TRBV5-1 and J is TRBJ2-1, with 7 bases identical to TRBD2. CDR1 is SGHRS, CDR2 YFSETQ, per germline. The V gene end was trimmed by 0 bases and the J gene end by 8 bases; junction bases not matched to a gene: 8. This CDR3 is 15 amino acids long. The CDR3 nucleotides read TGCGCCAGCAGCTTGGCTAGGACTAGTAGGCATGAGCAGTTCTTC. This gives the protein CASSLARTSRHEQFF.